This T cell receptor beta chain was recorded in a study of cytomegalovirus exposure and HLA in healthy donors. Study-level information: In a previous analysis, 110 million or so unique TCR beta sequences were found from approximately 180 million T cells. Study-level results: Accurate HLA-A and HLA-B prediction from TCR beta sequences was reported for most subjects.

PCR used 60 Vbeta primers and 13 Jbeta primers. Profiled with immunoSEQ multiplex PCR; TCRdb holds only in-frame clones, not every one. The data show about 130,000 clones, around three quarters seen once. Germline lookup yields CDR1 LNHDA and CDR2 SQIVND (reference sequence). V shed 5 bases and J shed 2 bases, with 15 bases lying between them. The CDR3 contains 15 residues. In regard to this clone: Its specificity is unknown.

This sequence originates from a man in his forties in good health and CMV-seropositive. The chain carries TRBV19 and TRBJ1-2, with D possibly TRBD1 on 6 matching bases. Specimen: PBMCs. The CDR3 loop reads CASSLRQVPNYGYTF. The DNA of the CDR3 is TGTGCCAGTAGTCTTCGACAGGTTCCAAACTATGGCTACACCTTC.